The present TCR beta chain was sequenced within a study of blood T cell repertoires in COVID-19. Living in roughly 25 US areas, the participants were between roughly 18 and 89 years of age. Assignment of participants to cohorts was predicated upon participant-reported clinical history. The table came from immunoSEQ multiplex PCR; TCRdb's copy has only in-frame clones and leaves some out. In the table there are fewer than 200,000 clones, approximately 86% of which are singletons. The sample holds a few counts of this clone. This sequence originates from a woman in her sixties or seventies with acute COVID-19. Sequenced sample: PBMCs or T cells enriched from blood (not recorded which).

CDR3 loop: CASSGQGNSPLHF. In nucleotides, the CDR3 is TGTGCCAGCAGCGGACAGGGAAATTCACCCCTCCACTTT. This sequence joins TRBV9 and TRBJ1-6, with 7 bases lining up with TRBD1. With V trimmed by 3 bases and J by 7 bases, 1 base remained unmatched. The CDR3 runs to 13 residues. The germline gives CDR1 SGDLS, CDR2 YYNGEE.